The rows below give T cell receptor beta chains drawn from one sample of a study of cytomegalovirus exposure and HLA in healthy donors. The table came from immunoSEQ multiplex PCR; TCRdb's copy has only in-frame clones and leaves some out. The data show over 150,000 clones, around 84% seen once. Material: PBMCs. The receptors originated from a human donor in good health. The CDR3 runs from the conserved cysteine through the conserved F or W.

v_call | cdr3_aa
TRBV25-1 | CASIPTRARGTEAFF
TRBV11-2 | CASSLSPRPRAVEAFF
TRBV19 | CASTGQGGLEGLFF
TRBV30 | CAWSGSSRGEQYF
TRBV9 | CASSVDSTETQYF
TRBV18 | CASSPSGTGPYEQYF
TRBV5-1 | CASSLGALPLRDRGMNTEAFF
TRBV30 | CAGEVWNYGYTF
TRBV28 | CASSTRATGYSNQPQHF
TRBV18 | CASSPYGDSNEKLFF
TRBV9 | CASSVVGGGLNEQFF
TRBV6-1 | CASKGVGTGYGYTF
TRBV14 | CASSPLAENTEAFF
TRBV6-4 | CASSQRRSGAGGDTQYF
TRBV6-1 | CASSEPARAIWWKTQYF
TRBV7-3 | CASSPGGNEKLFF
TRBV7-9 | CASSPGLDMGGYTF
TRBV19 | CASSYGYEQYF
TRBV7-8 | CASSLRASGSNEQYF
TRBV6-6 | CASSDRGAHEQYF
TRBV5-1 | CASSSQGATPGPELFF
TRBV9 | CASSVAGQGHTGELFF
TRBV4-3 | CASSQDRQLTTEAFF
TRBV19 | CASMITGLAVGEQFF
TRBV6-5 | CASSGMLAGFYEQYF
TRBV5-1 | CASTTLGGQLYNEQFF
TRBV18 | CASSPGLSETQYF
TRBV5-1 | CASSFLGDDRAYGYTF
TRBV7-9 | CASSLVLAGKDEQFF